Each of the 17 T cell receptor beta chains below was sequenced from the same sample in a study of CD8 T cells in Susac syndrome. Random hexamers served to reverse transcribe about 0.45 to 1 ug RNA. Via MiXCR, TCRdb re-called the immunoSEQ multiplex PCR reads, giving one row per CDR3 protein. The table has about 160,000 distinct CDR3 sequences, around 94% seen once. The sample was CD4+ T cells from PBMCs. These receptors all stem from a human donor with multiple sclerosis.

The chain has TRBV18 and TRBJ1-5; 12 nucleotides line up with TRBD1. Losses at the gene ends were 0 bases for V and 5 bases for J; bases not matched to a gene: 2. CDR1 is KGHSH, CDR2 LQKENI, per germline. The CDR3 is made up of 16 amino acids. The CDR3 DNA follows: TGTGCCAGCTCACCACCGGGGACAGGGGGCGATCAGCCCCAGCATTTT. It yields the protein CASSPPGTGGDQPQHF. The complete variable domain, with remaining parts taken from reference TRBV18 and TRBJ1-5, reads NAGVMQNPRHLVRRRGQEARLRCSPMKGHSHVYWYRQLPEEGLKFMVYLQKENIIDESGMPKERFSAEFPKEGPSILRIQQVVRGDSAAYFCASSPPGTGGDQPQHFGDGTRLSIL.

The gene calls are TRBV30 and TRBJ2-1; no reliable D call. This CDR3 spans 12 amino acids. Germline-derived CDR1 and CDR2 are GTSNPN and SVGIG (reference sequence). V was pared by 0 bases and J by 8 bases, with 8 bases between. This chain's CDR3 is CAWSVLGHEQFF. Here the CDR3 DNA reads TGTGCCTGGAGTGTATTAGGCCATGAGCAGTTCTTC.

This clonotype is a singleton in its sample. V usage is TRBV30 and J usage is TRBJ1-1; TRBD1 is a possible D gene (5 bases). Germline assignment: CDR1 GTSNPN and CDR2 SVGIG (reference sequence). V lost 3 bases to trimming and J lost 10 bases, with 12 bases between them. The CDR3 extends over 11 amino acids. CDR3 sequence (DNA): TGTGCCTGGAGGGGGGGACGGCGAGCTTTCTTT. The encoded protein is CAWRGGRRAFF.

The genes are TRBV20-1 and TRBJ2-1; 10 bases map to TRBD2. Germline V CDR1 and CDR2: DFQATT, SNEGSKA (reference sequence). Trimming took 3 bases from V and 9 from J; bases not matched to a gene: 8. The CDR3 contains 14 residues. The CDR3 sequence is CSASRSGRAGEQFF. The DNA of the CDR3 is TGCAGTGCTAGTAGGAGCGGGAGGGCCGGTGAGCAGTTCTTC.

V is TRBV20-1 and J is TRBJ2-6; TRBD1 might be the D (5 bases). CDR1 DFQATT and CDR2 SNEGSKA come from the germline V gene (reference sequence). V was trimmed by 4 bases and J by 4 bases, leaving 11 bases between them. This CDR3 contains 14 residues. CDR3 loop: CSATQGAGANVLTF. In DNA form, the CDR3 reads TGCAGTGCTACCCAGGGTGCCGGGGCCAACGTCCTGACTTTC.

The V gene is TRBV7-9, the J gene TRBJ2-7; the match to TRBD2 covers 11 bases. The germline V gene has CDR1 SEHNR and CDR2 FQNEAQ (reference sequence). With V trimmed by 1 base and J by 5 bases, 10 bases remained unmatched. There are 17 residues in the CDR3. The CDR3 DNA is TGTGCCAGCAGCTTAGGCCGGCTAGCGGGAGGTTTCAACGAGCAGTACTTC. Protein sequence: CASSLGRLAGGFNEQYF.

V gene TRBV6-2 or TRBV6-3 combines with J gene TRBJ1-3; TRBD1 matches 7 bases. Germline V gene data show CDR1 as MNHEY and CDR2 as SVGEGT. This CDR3 has 15 residues. Losses at the gene ends were 7 bases for V and 3 bases for J; bases not matched to a gene: 9. CDR3 amino acids: CASIPGQFVGNTIYF. CDR3 DNA sequence: TGTGCCAGCATCCCGGGACAGTTTGTTGGAAACACCATATATTTT.

This rearrangement joins TRBV2 to TRBJ1-1; 8 nucleotides match TRBD1. With V trimmed by 8 bases and J by 1 base, 3 bases remained unmatched. The CDR3 runs 13 residues. Germline lookup yields CDR1 SNHLY and CDR2 FYNNEI. The CDR3 loop is CASEQGANTEAFF. Written as DNA, the CDR3 is TGTGCCAGCGAGCAGGGGGCGAACACTGAAGCTTTCTTT. The full variable domain, in which reference TRBV2 and TRBJ1-1 provide the parts outside the CDR3, is EPEVTQTPSHQVTQMGQEVILRCVPISNHLYFYWYRQILGQKVEFLVSFYNNEISEKSEIFDDQFSVERPDGSNFTLKIRSTKLEDSAMYFCASEQGANTEAFFGQGTRLTVV.

The rearrangement links TRBV4-1 to TRBJ2-3; a weak D match, TRBD2 (6 bases). Trimming shortened V by 1 base and J by 1 base, and 9 bases separated the two germline ends. Germline CDR1 MGHRA, CDR2 YSYEKL. This CDR3 contains 15 residues. Here the CDR3 reads CASSQGTTRTDTQYF. Written as DNA, the CDR3 is TGCGCCAGCAGCCAAGGGACTACCCGCACAGATACGCAGTATTTT.

This chain uses TRBV9 with TRBJ1-3; D call uncertain. Germline loops: CDR1 SGDLS, CDR2 YYNGEE. CDR3 length equals 13 residues. The V and J ends lost 0 bases and 8 bases respectively, with 9 bases between them. CDR3 in DNA: TGTGCCAGCAGCGTAGAGGCACTTGACACCATATATTTT. Protein sequence: CASSVEALDTIYF.

The rearrangement uses TRBV2 and TRBJ1-1, with D maybe TRBD1 (5 bases). The CDR3 contains 13 residues. The germline gives CDR1 SNHLY, CDR2 FYNNEI. The V and J ends lost 6 bases and 3 bases respectively, with 11 bases between them. CDR3: CASSEQVYTEAFF. The CDR3 DNA follows: TGTGCCAGCAGCGAACAGGTATACACTGAAGCTTTCTTT.

V usage is TRBV5-1 and J usage is TRBJ2-7; no reliable D call. The germline V and J ends were trimmed by 10 bases and 6 bases, with 11 bases remaining between them. Germline CDR1 is SGHRS and CDR2 is YFSETQ. The CDR3 covers 10 residues. In DNA form, the CDR3 reads TGCGCCCACCGCCCAGTCGAGCAGTACTTC. This codes for CAHRPVEQYF.

The chain links TRBV29-1 to TRBJ2-1, with TRBD2 matching 9 bases. CDR1 SQVTM and CDR2 ANQGSEA come from the germline V gene. V shed 5 bases, J shed 5 bases, and the junction held 4 bases outside the gene matches. This CDR3 contains 13 residues. CDR3 in amino acids: CSVWTSADNEQFF. The CDR3 coding sequence is TGCAGCGTTTGGACTAGCGCCGACAATGAGCAGTTCTTC.

V gene TRBV12-5 combines with J gene TRBJ2-5; 8 nucleotides align to TRBD2. Germline loops: CDR1 LGHNT, CDR2 FRNRAP. Losses at the gene ends were 2 bases for V and 5 bases for J; bases not matched to a gene: 1. The CDR3 is made up of 13 amino acids. The CDR3 bases are TGTGCTAGTGGTTTGAGCGGGAGTGAGACCCAGTACTTC. This codes for CASGLSGSETQYF.

The V gene is TRBV30, the J gene TRBJ1-5; D is undetermined. V was cut by 5 bases and J by 11 bases, with 19 bases left in between. Germline loops: CDR1 GTSNPN, CDR2 SVGIG (reference sequence). The CDR3 extends over 13 amino acids. CDR3 loop: CAWGVRTGGAQHF. In nucleotides, the CDR3 is TGTGCCTGGGGAGTCAGGACCGGCGGGGCCCAGCATTTT. Variable domain in full (rest from reference TRBV30 and TRBJ1-5): SQTIHQWPATLVQPVGSPLSLECTVEGTSNPNLYWYRQAAGRGLQLLFYSVGIGQISSEVPQNLSASRPQDRQFILSSKKLLLSDSGFYLCAWGVRTGGAQHFGDGTRLSIL.

In its sample, this clonotype was seen a few times. The rearrangement links TRBV18 to TRBJ2-2, with D uncertain. The CDR3 covers 13 residues. Germline V lookup: CDR1 KGHSH, CDR2 LQKENI. V lost 2 bases to trimming and J lost 3 bases, with 4 bases between them. The CDR3 coding sequence is TGTGCCAGCTCACCAGACTACACCGGGGAGCTGTTTTTT. Its protein product is CASSPDYTGELFF.

The chain employs TRBV20-1 and TRBJ2-1, with no clear D. From germline, CDR1 is DFQATT and CDR2 SNEGSKA (reference sequence). V dropped 3 bases and J dropped 0 bases, with 15 bases sitting between them. This CDR3 spans 16 amino acids. The CDR3 sequence: CSASTVRRSSYNEQFF. The CDR3 nucleotides read TGCAGTGCTAGTACAGTACGCCGCAGCTCCTACAATGAGCAGTTCTTC.